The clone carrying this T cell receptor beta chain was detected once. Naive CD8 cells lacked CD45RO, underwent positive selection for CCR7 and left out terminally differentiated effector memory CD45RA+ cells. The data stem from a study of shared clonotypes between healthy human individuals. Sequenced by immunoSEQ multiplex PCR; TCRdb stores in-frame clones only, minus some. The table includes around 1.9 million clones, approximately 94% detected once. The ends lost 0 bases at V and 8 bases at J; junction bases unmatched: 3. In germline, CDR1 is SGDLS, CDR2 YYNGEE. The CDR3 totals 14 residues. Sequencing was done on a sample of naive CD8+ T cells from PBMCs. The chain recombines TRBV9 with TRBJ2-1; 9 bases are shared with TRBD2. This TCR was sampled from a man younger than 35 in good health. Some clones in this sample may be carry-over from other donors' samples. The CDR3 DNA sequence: TGTGCCAGCAGCGTAGGGCGGGAGGGGCATGAGCAGTTCTTC. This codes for CASSVGREGHEQFF.